These 32 T cell receptor beta chains share one sample of origin, sequenced in a study of T cells after yellow fever vaccination. TCRdb passed the 5' RACE reads through MiXCR, listing each CDR3 protein once. The data hold around 350,000 distinct CDR3 sequences, with 6.2% observed a single time. Sequencing used PBMCs, obtained 5 days after the yellow fever booster vaccination. The source of these receptors is a man aged 30 to 39 who received the YFV17D yellow fever vaccine.

This clonotype appeared a few times. The chain carries TRBV20-1 and TRBJ2-2; 13 nucleotides match TRBD2. The length of the CDR3 is 16 residues. The germline V gene encodes CDR1 DFQATT and CDR2 SNEGSKA (reference sequence). The CDR3 bases are TGCCCCCTAACTAGCGGGAGGGCCCCGAACACCGGGGAGCTGTTTTTT. Its translation: CPLTSGRAPNTGELFF.

In this sample, this clonotype turned up many times. The rearrangement joins TRBV5-1 to TRBJ2-5; TRBD2 might be the D (6 bases). Germline V gene lookup returns CDR1 SGHRS and CDR2 YFSETQ. V lost 2 bases and J 4 bases, leaving 9 bases between the germline ends. This CDR3 is built from 13 residues. The CDR3 loop reads CASSFQGGETQYF. The CDR3 region has the DNA TGCGCCAGCAGCTTCCAGGGAGGAGAGACCCAGTACTTC.

This clonotype was detected many times. The chain is built from TRBV29-1 and TRBJ2-2; D might be TRBD1 (6 bases). V gave up 2 bases and J gave up 0 bases, with 7 bases separating them. The CDR3 has 14 residues. CDR1 and CDR2 from the germline V gene are SQVTM and ANQGSEA. The CDR3 DNA reads TGCAGCGTTGAAAGGACAGCGAACACCGGGGAGCTGTTTTTT. This codes for CSVERTANTGELFF.

The chain combines TRBV5-1 with TRBJ1-4; D gene uncertain. Trimming cost V 4 bases and J 7 bases, with 17 bases left between them. The CDR3 totals 15 residues. The germline CDR1 and CDR2 sequences are SGHRS and YFSETQ. The CDR3 bases are TGCGCCAGCAGCCCCGAGGTGGTCTTAGGTGAAAAACTGTTTTTT. This encodes CASSPEVVLGEKLFF.

This clonotype was observed at least ten times. The chain is built from TRBV5-1 and TRBJ2-7; 11 bases match TRBD2. Germline lookup yields CDR1 SGHRS and CDR2 YFSETQ. After removal of 4 bases from V and 4 bases from J, the junction contained 13 bases not matched to a gene. The CDR3 is 17 amino acids. The CDR3 spells CASSLSDSGRGSYEQYF. CDR3 bases: TGCGCCAGCAGCCTTTCAGATAGCGGGAGGGGTTCATACGAGCAGTACTTC. The full variable domain, rest sourced from reference TRBV5-1 and TRBJ2-7, is KAGVTQTPRYLIKTRGQQVTLSCSPISGHRSVSWYQQTPGQGLQFLFEYFSETQRNKGNFPGRFSGRQFSNSRSEMNVSTLELGDSALYLCASSLSDSGRGSYEQYFGPGTRLTVT.

V is TRBV12-3 or TRBV12-4 and J is TRBJ2-2; TRBD2 matches 8 bases. V dropped 8 bases and J dropped 7; count of bases not matched to a gene: 6. The CDR3 is 13 residues long. The CDR3 nucleotides are TGTGCCAGCCTCGGCGGGAGGAGCGGGGAGCTGTTTTTT. Encoded protein: CASLGGRSGELFF.

The J gene is TRBJ2-3, the V gene TRBV24-1; 7 bases are a match to TRBD1. V trimming: 4 bases; J trimming: 6 bases; junction bases outside the gene matches: 3. Looked up from germline, CDR1 is KGHDR and CDR2 is SFDVKD. The CDR3 covers 13 residues. CDR3 sequence: CATSERGPDTQYF. The CDR3 nucleotides are TGTGCCACCAGTGAGAGGGGGCCCGATACGCAGTATTTT.

In this sample, this clonotype turned up many times. CDR3 sequence (DNA): TGCAGTGCTGGGGGACTAGGGGGGGGCGGAGATACGCAGTATTTT. Protein product: CSAGGLGGGGDTQYF. The chain links TRBV20-1 to TRBJ2-3, with TRBD2 matching over 8 bases. Looked up from germline, CDR1 is DFQATT and CDR2 is SNEGSKA (reference sequence). The CDR3 runs to 15 residues. The ends lost 5 bases at V and 5 bases at J; junction bases unmatched: 12.

This clonotype was seen ten or more times. The chain carries TRBV20-1 and TRBJ2-3; D gene uncertain. V shed 7 bases and J shed 3 bases, with 8 bases lying between them. The CDR3 totals 11 residues. In germline, CDR1 is DFQATT, CDR2 SNEGSKA (reference sequence). The CDR3 DNA is TGCAGTGTGTGGGCGACAGATACGCAGTATTTT. It specifies CSVWATDTQYF.

This clonotype came up many times. This chain joins TRBV11-1 and TRBJ1-1; D not resolved. Germline lookup yields CDR1 SGHAT and CDR2 FQDESV (reference sequence). With 1 base removed from V and 3 bases from J, the gap between germline ends came to 9 bases. The CDR3 has 14 amino acids. The CDR3 protein is CASSLEGLDTEAFF. CDR3 nucleotides: TGTGCCAGCAGCTTAGAGGGCCTCGACACTGAAGCTTTCTTT.

The J gene is TRBJ2-7, the V gene TRBV20-1, with 10 bases aligning to TRBD1. V dropped 4 bases and J dropped 6; count of bases not matched to a gene: 9. Germline V gene lookup returns CDR1 DFQATT and CDR2 SNEGSKA (reference sequence). This CDR3 region has 14 residues. CDR3 loop: CSATYRDRGGEQYF. As DNA, the CDR3 is TGCAGTGCTACCTACCGGGACAGGGGTGGCGAGCAGTACTTC.

This clonotype was detected ten times or more. The rearrangement links TRBV30 to TRBJ2-1; 8 bases fit TRBD1. In germline, CDR1 is GTSNPN, CDR2 SVGIG (reference sequence). The CDR3 is 16 amino acids. The V and J ends lost 0 bases and 2 bases, in that order; junction bases with no gene match: 6. Here the CDR3 reads CAWSVLGDRTYNEQFF. For the CDR3, the DNA is TGTGCCTGGAGTGTCTTAGGGGACAGGACCTACAATGAGCAGTTCTTC.

The CDR3 loop is CAVQNPGLAYEQYF. The DNA for the CDR3 is TGTGCCGTACAAAACCCGGGCCTCGCCTACGAGCAGTACTTC. V is TRBV7-2 and J is TRBJ2-7; D uncertain. The CDR3 is 14 residues long. Germline CDR1 is SGHTA and CDR2 is FQGNSA. Trimming left V 11 bases short and J 2 bases short, with 19 bases between.

This clonotype has a count of ten or more. The chain carries TRBV7-2 and TRBJ1-2; 11 bases fit TRBD1. Germline CDR1 and CDR2: SGHTA and FQGNSA. This CDR3 is built from 14 residues. V shed 3 bases and J 7 bases; nucleotides not matched to a gene: 4. The CDR3 protein is CASSFRDRGSGYTF. CDR3 sequence (DNA): TGTGCCAGCAGCTTCCGGGACAGGGGGTCTGGCTACACCTTC.

This clonotype was picked up a small number of times. This chain uses TRBV7-2 with TRBJ2-3, with unresolved D. This CDR3 is 14 amino acids long. The V gene lost 5 bases and the J gene lost 1 base, with 10 bases spanning the gap. Germline lookup yields CDR1 SGHTA and CDR2 FQGNSA. The CDR3 DNA is TGTGCCAGCAGCCAGACCCGCCGCACAGATACGCAGTATTTT. Protein product: CASSQTRRTDTQYF.

The rearrangement joins TRBV12-3 or TRBV12-4 to TRBJ2-1; D uncertain. V was cut by 5 bases and J by 8 bases, with 10 bases left in between. The CDR3 totals 12 residues. The CDR3, as DNA: TGTGCCAGCAGTGTTTTAGGCTATGAGCAGTTCTTC. Encoded protein: CASSVLGYEQFF.

In this sample, this clonotype turned up a few times. This chain connects TRBV6-1 to TRBJ2-3; TRBD2 aligns across 7 bases. The CDR3 runs 17 residues. Germline V gives CDR1 MNHNS, CDR2 SASEGT. With 5 bases clipped from V and 2 bases from J, the junction kept 13 bases outside the gene matches. CDR3 residues: CASSQSLGREYTDTQYF. In nucleotides, the CDR3 is TGTGCCAGCAGTCAATCCCTAGGGCGGGAGTACACAGATACGCAGTATTTT.

This rearrangement joins TRBV9 to TRBJ2-2, with D maybe TRBD2 (6 bases). The CDR3 contains 15 residues. Germline CDR1 SGDLS, CDR2 YYNGEE. Between the trimmed V and J ends, which lost 3 bases and 8 bases, there was a span of 17 bases. The CDR3 protein is CASSAGGPLSGELFF. CDR3 DNA: TGTGCCAGCAGCGCTGGAGGGCCATTATCGGGGGAGCTGTTTTTT.

The chain joins TRBV29-1 to TRBJ2-1; D gene uncertain. The CDR3 sequence is 11 residues long. The germline gives CDR1 SQVTM, CDR2 ANQGSEA. V lost 4 bases to trimming and J lost 7 bases, with 8 bases between them. The CDR3 loop reads CSVGGVNEQFF. CDR3 DNA: TGCAGCGTTGGAGGAGTGAATGAGCAGTTCTTC.

This clonotype was detected many times. CDR3 in DNA: TGTGCCAGCAGCCTGGGACTAGCGGGAGGAGAGACCCAGTACTTC. Amino acids: CASSLGLAGGETQYF. The chain recombines TRBV28 with TRBJ2-5, with 15 bases that match TRBD2. V lost 6 bases and J lost 4; bases outside the gene matches: 3. The CDR3 is 15 amino acids. Germline CDR1 is MDHEN and CDR2 is SYDVKM.

This clonotype came up many times. J is TRBJ2-3 and V is TRBV18; 9 nucleotides match TRBD1. Germline-derived CDR1 and CDR2 are KGHSH and LQKENI. The CDR3 runs to 13 residues. The trim removed 4 bases at V and 6 bases at J, leaving 2 bases unmatched. CDR3 sequence reads: CASSRQGVDTQYF. As DNA, the CDR3 is TGTGCCAGCTCACGACAGGGGGTGGATACGCAGTATTTT.

This chain links TRBV6-1 with TRBJ1-4; tentative D call: TRBD1 (6 bases). The germline V gene has CDR1 MNHNS and CDR2 SASEGT. The CDR3 totals 15 residues. V lost 6 bases to trimming and J lost 10 bases, with 21 bases between them. For the CDR3, the DNA is TGTGCCAGCAGGGGGGCGGGAGATGCCGTCAGAAAACTGTTTTTT. Protein product: CASRGAGDAVRKLFF.

There are many counts of this clonotype. CDR3 protein: CASSPGGGRGNEQFF. In DNA form, the CDR3 reads TGCGCCAGCAGCCCAGGGGGGGGACGAGGCAATGAGCAGTTCTTC. V usage is TRBV5-1 and J usage is TRBJ2-1, with D possibly being TRBD1 or TRBD2 (7 bases each). With 4 bases removed from V and 6 bases from J, the gap between germline ends came to 17 bases. The CDR3 contains 15 residues. The germline gives CDR1 SGHRS, CDR2 YFSETQ.

This clonotype has just a few counts. The chain couples TRBV7-2 to TRBJ2-3; 8 nucleotides align to TRBD1. Per germline, CDR1 SGHTA and CDR2 FQGNSA. The V segment lost 5 bases and the J segment 6 bases; nucleotides outside the gene matches: 7. The length of the CDR3 is 14 residues. The CDR3 DNA is TGTGCCAGCAGCATGAGACAGGGGACGGATACGCAGTATTTT. This codes for CASSMRQGTDTQYF.

The chain joins TRBV9 to TRBJ2-5; no reliable D call. The CDR3 contains 15 residues. From germline, CDR1 is SGDLS and CDR2 YYNGEE. Trimming pared 4 bases from V and 5 bases from J, leaving 18 bases between. CDR3 protein: CASSPPGREGETQYF. In DNA form, the CDR3 reads TGTGCCAGCAGCCCCCCCGGGCGTGAAGGGGAGACCCAGTACTTC.

This clonotype has more than one count but fewer than ten. For the CDR3, the DNA is TGTGCCAGCAGCCTCCCGGGACAGGCCGCAAGGGGCATTCAGTACTTC. It specifies CASSLPGQAARGIQYF. V usage is TRBV6-1 and J usage is TRBJ2-4; TRBD1 matches at 8 bases. In germline, CDR1 is MNHNS, CDR2 SASEGT. The CDR3 is 16 residues long. The trim removed 6 bases at V and 9 bases at J, leaving 16 bases unmatched.

J is TRBJ2-5 and V is TRBV6-2 or TRBV6-3; D remains ambiguous. CDR3 size: 15 residues. The V end was cut by 0 bases, the J end by 5 bases, with 13 bases between. The germline CDR1 and CDR2 sequences are MNHEY and SVGEGT. The CDR3 DNA follows: TGTGCCAGCAGTTACTCGTGGCAGCCTTTCGAGACCCAGTACTTC. It specifies CASSYSWQPFETQYF.

This clonotype was recorded a few times. The rearrangement joins TRBV7-2 to TRBJ1-2; 7 bases align to TRBD1. The CDR3 length is 13 residues. V shed 4 bases and J 8 bases; nucleotides not matched to a gene: 7. Germline V CDR1 and CDR2: SGHTA, FQGNSA. The CDR3 nucleotides read TGTGCCAGCAGCTCTAGAACAGGGGAAGGCTACACCTTC. This translates into CASSSRTGEGYTF.

The chain employs TRBV29-1 and TRBJ2-1, with D unclear. Germline CDR1 SQVTM, CDR2 ANQGSEA. With 6 bases removed from V and 7 bases from J, the gap between germline ends came to 10 bases. The CDR3 is made up of 11 amino acids. The CDR3, as DNA: TGCAGCGTAAAATCGGTGAATGAGCAGTTCTTC. Protein product: CSVKSVNEQFF.

CDR3 DNA: TGCAGCGTTGGGCTCGGCGCTAACTATGGCTACACCTTC. The encoded protein is CSVGLGANYGYTF. The genes are TRBV29-1 and TRBJ1-2, with no clear D. The CDR3 totals 13 residues. The germline V and J ends were trimmed by 4 bases and 0 bases, with 9 bases remaining between them. The germline V gene has CDR1 SQVTM and CDR2 ANQGSEA.

The V gene is TRBV9, the J gene TRBJ2-5, with D possibly matching TRBD1 (5 bases). Germline CDR1 reads SGDLS; CDR2 reads YYNGEE. The CDR3 loop spans 15 amino acids. V lost 0 bases and J 7 bases, leaving 16 bases between the germline ends. CDR3 coding DNA: TGTGCCAGCAGCGTAGAAGGGGTTGCATCGGCGACCCAGTACTTC. This encodes CASSVEGVASATQYF.

CDR3 residues: CSARRVTGTDTQYF. The DNA for the CDR3 is TGCAGTGCTAGGCGGGTGACGGGGACAGATACGCAGTATTTT. V is TRBV20-1 and J is TRBJ2-3; tentatively, D is TRBD2 (5 bases). The germline V and J ends were trimmed by 3 bases and 3 bases, with 13 bases remaining between them. Germline-derived CDR1 and CDR2 are DFQATT and SNEGSKA (reference sequence). The CDR3 consists of 14 residues.